Shown below are 10 T cell receptor beta chains from a single sample sequenced in a study of early T cells in non-severe SARS-CoV-2 infection. TCRdb passed the 5' RACE reads through MiXCR, listing each CDR3 protein once. This repertoire shows about 110,000 distinct CDR3 sequences, 12% found once; its top ten account for around 3%. Sequenced material: whole blood. Receptors originate from an adult who was a healthcare worker with PCR-confirmed SARS-CoV-2 infection or an uninfected control (not recorded which).

This clonotype showed up many times. This sequence joins TRBV12-3 or TRBV12-4 and TRBJ2-7, with 7 positions matching TRBD1. With 7 bases clipped from V and 3 bases from J, the junction kept 6 bases outside the gene matches. CDR3 length: 13 amino acids. The CDR3 nucleotides are TGTGCCAGCATGGGACAGAACGACTACGAGCAGTACTTC. Residues: CASMGQNDYEQYF.

The genes are TRBV6-1 and TRBJ1-1; 10 bases map to TRBD1. The CDR3 contains 16 residues. Germline lookup yields CDR1 MNHNS and CDR2 SASEGT. V was clipped by 5 bases and J by 1 base; unmatched bases: 7. CDR3 amino acids: CASSLGQGVTNTEAFF. The CDR3 DNA sequence: TGTGCCAGCAGTTTAGGACAGGGGGTTACGAACACTGAAGCTTTCTTT.

This clonotype has just a few counts. The V and J genes are TRBV4-1 and TRBJ2-7; TRBD2 matches 14 bases. Trimming at V came to 0 bases and at J to 2 bases, leaving 3 bases not matched to a gene. Germline values: CDR1 MGHRA, CDR2 YSYEKL. The CDR3 has 17 residues. In DNA form, the CDR3 reads TGCGCCAGCAGCCAAGATAAGACTAGCGGGGGGGCCTACGAGCAGTACTTC. Its protein is CASSQDKTSGGAYEQYF.

This clonotype was observed a handful of times. The chain links TRBV28 to TRBJ1-5, with D unclear. CDR3 length: 14 amino acids. The V and J ends lost 5 bases and 2 bases respectively, with 10 bases between them. From germline, CDR1 is MDHEN and CDR2 SYDVKM. CDR3 sequence (DNA): TGTGCCAGCAGTAAGAGTTGGGGCAATCAGCCCCAGCATTTT. This codes for CASSKSWGNQPQHF.

The chain has TRBV10-3 and TRBJ2-1; D gene unclear. This CDR3 comprises 11 residues. CDR1 ENHRY and CDR2 SYGVKD come from the germline V gene. V lost 11 bases and J lost 3, with 8 bases in between. The CDR3 here is CASQFYNEQFF. The CDR3 DNA sequence: TGTGCCTCTCAGTTCTACAATGAGCAGTTCTTC.

The chain combines TRBV7-2 with TRBJ2-3; 8 nucleotides align to TRBD1. Germline lookup yields CDR1 SGHTA and CDR2 FQGNSA. CDR3 length: 15 residues. V gave up 2 bases and J gave up 3 bases; unmatched junction bases: 4. CDR3: CASSLLRQGTDTQYF. In DNA form, the CDR3 reads TGTGCCAGCAGCTTATTGAGACAGGGGACAGATACGCAGTATTTT.

This clonotype was seen only a few times. The gene calls are TRBV11-2 and TRBJ2-3; TRBD2 matches at 11 bases. In germline, CDR1 is SGHAT, CDR2 FQNNGV. The CDR3 loop spans 15 amino acids. V lost 2 bases, J lost 7 bases, and 5 bases stayed unmatched. This chain's CDR3 is CASSLLAGGTNTQYF. The CDR3 DNA follows: TGTGCCAGCAGCTTACTAGCGGGGGGCACGAATACGCAGTATTTT.

The chain couples TRBV11-2 to TRBJ2-2; TRBD1 aligns across 7 bases. The ends lost 5 bases at V and 3 bases at J; junction bases unmatched: 6. The CDR3 has 15 amino acids. CDR1 is SGHAT and CDR2 is FQNNGV in the germline V gene. This chain's CDR3 is CASSTRQGYTGELFF. Here the CDR3 DNA reads TGTGCCAGCAGCACCCGACAGGGTTACACCGGGGAGCTGTTTTTT.

This clonotype was counted between two and nine times. The rearrangement uses TRBV21-1 and TRBJ2-1; the table names TRBD1, a call not compared with the DNA. TRBV21-1 is designated a pseudogene. The CDR3 extends over 13 amino acids. The CDR3 protein is CASSWGGVNEQFF. The DNA of the CDR3 is TGTGCCAGCTCCTGGGGCGGCGTCAATGAGCAGTTCTTC.

V usage is TRBV18 and J usage is TRBJ2-7, with 12 bases matching TRBD2. The CDR3 is 17 amino acids. Germline V gene sequence: CDR1 KGHSH, CDR2 LQKENI. The V segment lost 3 bases and the J segment 5 bases; nucleotides outside the gene matches: 11. The CDR3 protein is CASSPVVTSGGTHEQYF. The CDR3 nucleotides read TGTGCCAGCTCACCTGTCGTTACTAGCGGGGGGACCCACGAGCAGTACTTC.